This T cell receptor (beta chain) is from a study of shared clonotypes between healthy human individuals. The wider study: The donor pool was made up of two women and a few men aged 18 to 49.

Evenly divided among several immunoSEQ plates was the genomic DNA of each subset. TCRdb's table, derived via immunoSEQ multiplex PCR, lists solely in-frame clones and lacks some. The sample lists 470,000 or so clones; over 75% were seen once. The CDR3 loop spans 11 amino acids. Trimming shortened V by 8 bases and J by 2 bases, and 7 bases separated the two germline ends. Germline CDR1 and CDR2: MNHEY and SMNVEV (reference sequence). The chain is built from TRBV27 and TRBJ2-7; D is ambiguous. Material: PBMCs. This receptor was identified in a woman aged 35 to 49 in good health. Some clones in this sample may be carry-over from other donors' samples. The CDR3: CASPRPYEQYF. For the CDR3, the DNA is TGTGCCAGCCCGCGTCCCTACGAGCAGTACTTC.